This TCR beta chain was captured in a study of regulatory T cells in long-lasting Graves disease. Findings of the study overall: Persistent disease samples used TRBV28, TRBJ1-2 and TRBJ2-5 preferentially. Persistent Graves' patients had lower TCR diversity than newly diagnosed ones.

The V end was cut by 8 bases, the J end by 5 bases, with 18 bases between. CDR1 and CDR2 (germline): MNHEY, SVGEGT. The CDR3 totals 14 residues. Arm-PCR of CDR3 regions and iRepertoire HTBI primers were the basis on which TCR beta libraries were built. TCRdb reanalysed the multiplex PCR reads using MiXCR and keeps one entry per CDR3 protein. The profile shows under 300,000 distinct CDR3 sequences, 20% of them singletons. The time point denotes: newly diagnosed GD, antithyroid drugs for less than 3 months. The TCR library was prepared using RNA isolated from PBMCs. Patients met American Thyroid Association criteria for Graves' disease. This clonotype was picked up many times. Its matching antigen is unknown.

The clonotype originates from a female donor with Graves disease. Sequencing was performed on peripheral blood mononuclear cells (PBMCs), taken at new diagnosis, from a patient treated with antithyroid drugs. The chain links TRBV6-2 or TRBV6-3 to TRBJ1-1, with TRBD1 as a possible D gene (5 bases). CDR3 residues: CASRWIGAGTEAFF. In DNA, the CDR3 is TGTGCCAGCCGATGGATCGGGGCCGGTACTGAAGCTTTCTTT.